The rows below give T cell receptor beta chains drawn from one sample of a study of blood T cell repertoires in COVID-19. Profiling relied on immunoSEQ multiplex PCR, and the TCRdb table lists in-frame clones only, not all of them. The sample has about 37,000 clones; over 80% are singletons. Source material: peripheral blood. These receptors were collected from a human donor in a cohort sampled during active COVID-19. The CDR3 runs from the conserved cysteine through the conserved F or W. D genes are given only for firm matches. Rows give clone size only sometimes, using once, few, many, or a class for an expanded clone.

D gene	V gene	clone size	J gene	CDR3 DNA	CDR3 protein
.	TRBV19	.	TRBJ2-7	TGTGCCAGTAGTATGGGCCCCTCCTACGAGCAGTACTTC	CASSMGPSYEQYF
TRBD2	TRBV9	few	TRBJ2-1	TGTGCCAGCAGCGTAGTCGGGACTAGCTTTAATGAGCAGTTCTTC	CASSVVGTSFNEQFF
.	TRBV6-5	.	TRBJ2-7	TGTGCCAGCAGTTTTCCTTCGGGCGGGGCCTACGAGCAGTACTTC	CASSFPSGGAYEQYF
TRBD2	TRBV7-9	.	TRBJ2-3	TGTGCCAGCAGCCCCCCCCGGTGGCGGGAGGGCACAGATACGCAGTATTTT	CASSPPRWREGTDTQYF
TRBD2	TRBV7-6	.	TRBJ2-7	TGTGCCAGCAGCTTAGAGTCTAGCGGGAGTACCTACGAGCAGTACTTC	CASSLESSGSTYEQYF
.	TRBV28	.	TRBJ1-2	TGTGCCAGCAGTTTTGGCAGGGGTGACGGCTACACCTTC	CASSFGRGDGYTF
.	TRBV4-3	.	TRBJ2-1	TGCGCCAGCAGCCAAGCATCACCTGGGGCCGGGTCCTACAATGAGCAGTTCTTC	CASSQASPGAGSYNEQFF
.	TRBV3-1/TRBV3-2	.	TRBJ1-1	TGTGCCAGCAGCCCTGGGGCGTGGGACACTGAAGCTTTCTTT	CASSPGAWDTEAFF
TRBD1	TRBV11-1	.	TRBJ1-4	TGTGCCAGCAGCTTCGACAGGGGCAATGAAAAACTGTTTTTT	CASSFDRGNEKLFF
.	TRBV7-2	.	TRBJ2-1	TGTGCCAGCAGGCTCCCCACCGGGAATGAGCAGTTCTTC	CASRLPTGNEQFF
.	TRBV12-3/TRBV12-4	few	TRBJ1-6	TGTGCCAGCAGTGAGACCGGGTTCTCACCCCTCCACTTT	CASSETGFSPLHF
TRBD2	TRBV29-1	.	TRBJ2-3	TGCAGCGTTGATGGGCTAGCGGGGAACACAGATACGCAGTATTTT	CSVDGLAGNTDTQYF
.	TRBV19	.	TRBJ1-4	TGTGCCAGTAGTATTACAGGGTCTGAAAAACTGTTTTTT	CASSITGSEKLFF
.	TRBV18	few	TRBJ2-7	TGTGCCAGCTCACCGACAAACTCAGAGCAGTACTTC	CASSPTNSEQYF
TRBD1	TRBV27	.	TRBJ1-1	TGTGCCAGCAGCCGAGACAGGGGGCATCGGGGAACTGAAGCTTTCTTT	CASSRDRGHRGTEAFF
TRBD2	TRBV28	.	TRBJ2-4	TGTGCCAGCAGCCCCCTAGCGGGAATGGACATTCAGTACTTC	CASSPLAGMDIQYF
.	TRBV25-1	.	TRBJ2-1	TGTGCCAGCAGTGCCTCATTTAGGGGCTCCTACAATGAGCAGTTCTTC	CASSASFRGSYNEQFF
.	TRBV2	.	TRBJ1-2	TGTGCCAGCAGTTCCCAGAAACAGGGTTTAGGAGGCTACACCTTC	CASSSQKQGLGGYTF
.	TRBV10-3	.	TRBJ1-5	TGTGCCATCAGTGAGTCGAGCGGAGACACCCGCAATCAGCCCCAGCATTTT	CAISESSGDTRNQPQHF
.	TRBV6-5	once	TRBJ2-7	TGTGCCAGCAGTTATTCACAGGGAACCTACGAGCAGTACTTC	CASSYSQGTYEQYF
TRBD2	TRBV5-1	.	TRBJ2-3	TGCGCCAGCAGCTTGGGGACTAGCGCCAACACAGATACGCAGTATTTT	CASSLGTSANTDTQYF
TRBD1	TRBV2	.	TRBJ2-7	TGTGCCAGCAGTGGGGGGACAGGCGGTATTCCCTCCTACGAGCAGTACTTC	CASSGGTGGIPSYEQYF
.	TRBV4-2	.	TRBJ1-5	TGTGCCAGCAGCCAGAAACGAGGTCCGGGTGACGAAATTCTTAGCAATCAGCCCCAGCATTTT	CASSQKRGPGDEILSNQPQHF
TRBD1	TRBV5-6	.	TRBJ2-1	TGTGCCAGCAGCCCCGGGACAGGGGCCAATGAGCAGTTCTTC	CASSPGTGANEQFF
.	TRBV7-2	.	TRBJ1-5	TGTGCCAGCAGCCTAACTGGGGGCGGCAATCAGCCCCAGCATTTT	CASSLTGGGNQPQHF
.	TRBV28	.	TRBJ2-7	TGTGCCAGCAGTTTACGGAGCTCCTACGAGCAGTACTTC	CASSLRSSYEQYF
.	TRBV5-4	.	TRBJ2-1	TGTGCCAGCAGCTTGGGAGGGTATGAGCAGTTCTTC	CASSLGGYEQFF
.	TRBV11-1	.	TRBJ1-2	TGTGCCAGCAGCTCTCACAGGGACGGACCCTTGGGTGACTACACCTTC	CASSSHRDGPLGDYTF
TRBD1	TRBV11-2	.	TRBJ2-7	TGTGCCAGCAGCGGACAGGGTACGGGCGAGCAGTACTTC	CASSGQGTGEQYF
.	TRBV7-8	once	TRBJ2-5	TGTGCCAGCAGCCTCCGACCTCTAGCGAGAGAGACCCAGTACTTC	CASSLRPLARETQYF
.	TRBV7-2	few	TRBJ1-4	TGTGCCAGCAGTCCGACTCGGGCTAATGAAAAACTGTTTTTT	CASSPTRANEKLFF
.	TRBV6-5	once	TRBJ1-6	TGTGCCAGCAGGGCAGTTAATTCACCCCTCCACTTT	CASRAVNSPLHF
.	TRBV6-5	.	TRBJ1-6	TGTGCCAGCAGTTACTTTACACCCCTCCACTTT	CASSYFTPLHF
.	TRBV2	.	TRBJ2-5	TGTGCCAGCAGTGACCGGACCGGGGAGGAGACCCAGTACTTC	CASSDRTGEETQYF
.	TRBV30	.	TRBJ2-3	TGTGCCTCCACACCTTTCGACTGGGAGGCCCAAGATACGCAGTATTTT	CASTPFDWEAQDTQYF
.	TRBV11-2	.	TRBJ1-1	TGTGCCAGCAGCGGTGTGGGGGGGCTGGCTTTCTTT	CASSGVGGLAFF
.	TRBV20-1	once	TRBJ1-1	TGCAGTGCCCTGGTTGTCAGGGAAGCTTTCTTT	CSALVVREAFF
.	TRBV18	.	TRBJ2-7	TGTGCCAGCTCACCACTCTTGGCAAGCGAGCAGTACTTC	CASSPLLASEQYF
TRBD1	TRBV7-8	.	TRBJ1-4	TGTGCCAGCAGCTCTCGGACAGGGGGCGTTGAAAAACTGTTTTTT	CASSSRTGGVEKLFF
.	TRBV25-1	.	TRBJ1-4	TGTGCCAGCAGTGAAATTGGGTGGCGGGGTGAAAAACTGTTTTTT	CASSEIGWRGEKLFF
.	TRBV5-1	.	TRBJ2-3	TGCGCCAGCAGCACGGGGGCAGATACGCAGTATTTT	CASSTGADTQYF
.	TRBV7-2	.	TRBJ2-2	TGTGCCAGAGACAGGTCGAACACCGGGGAGCTGTTTTTT	CARDRSNTGELFF
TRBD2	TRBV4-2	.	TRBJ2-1	TGTGCCAGCAGCCAAGAAGGAGCGGGAGGATGGGAGCAGTTCTTC	CASSQEGAGGWEQFF
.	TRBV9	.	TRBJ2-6	TGTGCCAGCAGCGTAGTGAGCGGTAATTCTGGGGCCAACGTCCTGACTTTC	CASSVVSGNSGANVLTF
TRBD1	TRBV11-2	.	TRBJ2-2	TGTGCCAGCAGCTTAGGACAGGGGGCGATCGGGGAGCTGTTTTTT	CASSLGQGAIGELFF
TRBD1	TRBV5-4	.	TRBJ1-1	TGTGCCAGCAGCTCGGGACAGGCCAACACTGAAGCTTTCTTT	CASSSGQANTEAFF
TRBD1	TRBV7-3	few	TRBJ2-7	TGTGCCAGCAGATCCACCCTGTTCAGGGGGCAAAGTTTGGGGCTCGAGCAGTACTTC	CASRSTLFRGQSLGLEQYF
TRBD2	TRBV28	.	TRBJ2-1	TGTGCCAGCAGTTTTGGACTAGCGGGAGGGTTTGAGCAGTTCTTC	CASSFGLAGGFEQFF
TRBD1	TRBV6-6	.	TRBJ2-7	TGTGCCAGCACCCCTGGGACAGGGGGAGGTTACGAGCAGTACTTC	CASTPGTGGGYEQYF
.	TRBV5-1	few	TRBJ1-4	TGCGCCAGCAGCGCCGGGACGTTGGGAGGGGAAAAACTGTTTTTT	CASSAGTLGGEKLFF
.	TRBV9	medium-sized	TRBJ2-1	TGTGCCAGCAGTTCTGAAGGGCTAGCTGGTGAGCAGTTCTTC	CASSSEGLAGEQFF
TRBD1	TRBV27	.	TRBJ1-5	TGTGCCAGCCCCTACAGGGGAATATATCAGCCCCAGCATTTT	CASPYRGIYQPQHF
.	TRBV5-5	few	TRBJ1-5	TGTGCCAGCAGCTTGGCCGCAGGGTTCCAACAGCCCCAGCATTTT	CASSLAAGFQQPQHF
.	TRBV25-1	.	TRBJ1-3	TGTGCCAGCAGTGACTACGGAAACACCATATATTTT	CASSDYGNTIYF
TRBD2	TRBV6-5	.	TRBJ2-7	TGTGCCAGCAGTTCGGGACTAGCTTCCGAGCAGTACTTC	CASSSGLASEQYF
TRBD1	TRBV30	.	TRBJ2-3	TGTGCCTGGAGTGTTAAGGGGACAGCTAACACAGATACGCAGTATTTT	CAWSVKGTANTDTQYF
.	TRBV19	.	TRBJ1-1	TGTGCCAGTAGAACAGGGAGCACTGAAGCTTTCTTT	CASRTGSTEAFF
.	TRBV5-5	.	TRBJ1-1	TGTGCCAGCAGCTATCGACCCGGGACACCCCTGAACACTGAAGCTTTCTTT	CASSYRPGTPLNTEAFF